This is a list of T cell receptor beta chains from one sample in a study of blood T cell repertoires in COVID-19. Here immunoSEQ multiplex PCR was the method, and the copy in TCRdb shows in-frame clones only, minus some. This sample carries 130,000 or so clones, 60% to 80% of them seen once, and the ten largest clones take approximately 1.9%. The sample was peripheral blood. The source is a woman in her 70s with acute or convalescent COVID-19. Each CDR3 is given with its conserved first and last residue. Fields, in order: clone size, J gene, V gene, D gene, CDR3 DNA, CDR3 protein. D genes are given only for firm matches. Rows give clone size only sometimes, using once, few, many, or a class for an expanded clone.

clone_size: NA; j_call: TRBJ2-7; v_call: TRBV6-2/TRBV6-3; d_call: NA; cdr3_nt: TGTGCCAGCAGTTACTCGTGGCGACGAGGCGAGCAGTACTTC; cdr3_aa: CASSYSWRRGEQYF
clone_size: few; j_call: TRBJ2-3; v_call: TRBV18; d_call: NA; cdr3_nt: TGTGCCAGCTCACCCAGATCCAGGGAAGATACGCAGTATTTT; cdr3_aa: CASSPRSREDTQYF
clone_size: once; j_call: TRBJ2-7; v_call: TRBV5-4; d_call: TRBD2; cdr3_nt: TGTGCCAGCAGCCCGATCGCGGGGGACTCCTACGAGCAGTACTTC; cdr3_aa: CASSPIAGDSYEQYF
clone_size: NA; j_call: TRBJ1-4; v_call: TRBV18; d_call: TRBD1; cdr3_nt: TGTGCCAGCTCACCAAGGACAGGGATCGGGGAAAAACTGTTTTTT; cdr3_aa: CASSPRTGIGEKLFF
clone_size: NA; j_call: TRBJ1-6; v_call: TRBV12-5; d_call: TRBD1; cdr3_nt: TGTGCTAGTGGTTTGGGGACAGGAGGTTCACCCCTCCACTTT; cdr3_aa: CASGLGTGGSPLHF
clone_size: few; j_call: TRBJ1-2; v_call: TRBV6-5; d_call: TRBD1; cdr3_nt: TGTGCCAGCAGTAACAGGGGGGGGCCGAGTGGCTACACCTTC; cdr3_aa: CASSNRGGPSGYTF
clone_size: NA; j_call: TRBJ1-4; v_call: TRBV6-5; d_call: TRBD1; cdr3_nt: TGTGCCAGCAGTTACTCTGGGACAGGGAGGGGAAAACTGTTTTTT; cdr3_aa: CASSYSGTGRGKLFF
clone_size: few; j_call: TRBJ1-2; v_call: TRBV5-4; d_call: NA; cdr3_nt: TGTGCCAGCAGCATTTGGGGGAGGGATGGCTACACCTTC; cdr3_aa: CASSIWGRDGYTF
clone_size: few; j_call: TRBJ2-2; v_call: TRBV6-5; d_call: TRBD2; cdr3_nt: TGTGCCAGCTTAGTAGCGGGAGTGATCGGGGAGCTGTTTTTT; cdr3_aa: CASLVAGVIGELFF
clone_size: NA; j_call: TRBJ1-4; v_call: TRBV5-1; d_call: NA; cdr3_nt: TGCGCCAGCAGCCCCAACATTTGGTCGGGGAGAGATGAAAAACTGTTTTTT; cdr3_aa: CASSPNIWSGRDEKLFF
clone_size: NA; j_call: TRBJ2-1; v_call: TRBV27; d_call: NA; cdr3_nt: TGTGCCAGCAGTTTATCTAGCTCCAATGAGCAGTTCTTC; cdr3_aa: CASSLSSSNEQFF
clone_size: once; j_call: TRBJ2-1; v_call: TRBV5-1; d_call: TRBD2; cdr3_nt: TGCGCCAGCAGCTTGGGTTCTAGGGTCCTAGCGGACTCCTACAATGAGCAGTTCTTC; cdr3_aa: CASSLGSRVLADSYNEQFF
clone_size: NA; j_call: TRBJ2-5; v_call: TRBV9; d_call: NA; cdr3_nt: TGTGCCAGCAGCGTAAGTTTCCGGGAGACCCAGTACTTC; cdr3_aa: CASSVSFRETQYF
clone_size: NA; j_call: TRBJ2-2; v_call: TRBV19; d_call: TRBD2; cdr3_nt: TGTGCCAGTAGTATGACAGAGCGGGGGAACACCGGGGAGCTGTTTTTT; cdr3_aa: CASSMTERGNTGELFF
clone_size: NA; j_call: TRBJ1-2; v_call: TRBV7-9; d_call: NA; cdr3_nt: TGTGCCAGCAGCGCCCCTCCCCGGGGAGGCTATGGCTACACCTTC; cdr3_aa: CASSAPPRGGYGYTF
clone_size: NA; j_call: TRBJ1-4; v_call: TRBV6-5; d_call: NA; cdr3_nt: TGTGCCAGCAGTTACCCCGAAACAGAAAAACTGTTTTTT; cdr3_aa: CASSYPETEKLFF
clone_size: NA; j_call: TRBJ2-7; v_call: TRBV7-2; d_call: NA; cdr3_nt: TGTGCCAGCAGCCCGTACTCGGCCTACGAGCAGTACTTC; cdr3_aa: CASSPYSAYEQYF
clone_size: NA; j_call: TRBJ2-6; v_call: TRBV19; d_call: NA; cdr3_nt: TGTGCCAGTAGTTTTCGGACAGCAATTTCCTCTGGGGCCAACGTCCTGACTTTC; cdr3_aa: CASSFRTAISSGANVLTF
clone_size: NA; j_call: TRBJ1-5; v_call: TRBV19; d_call: NA; cdr3_nt: TGTGCCAGTATTCGAGACCACAGGGACAATCAGCCCCAGCATTTT; cdr3_aa: CASIRDHRDNQPQHF
clone_size: NA; j_call: TRBJ1-2; v_call: TRBV6-2/TRBV6-3; d_call: NA; cdr3_nt: TGTGCCAGCAGTTCCTCAGAGGGCTACACCTTC; cdr3_aa: CASSSSEGYTF
clone_size: NA; j_call: TRBJ1-1; v_call: TRBV11-2; d_call: TRBD1; cdr3_nt: TGTGCCAGCAGCTTAGTGAGGGGGCCTCCGAACACTGAAGCTTTCTTT; cdr3_aa: CASSLVRGPPNTEAFF
clone_size: NA; j_call: TRBJ2-7; v_call: TRBV5-4; d_call: TRBD1; cdr3_nt: TGTGCCAGCAGCCCAGGGACAGGGATCGGCGAGCAGTACTTC; cdr3_aa: CASSPGTGIGEQYF
clone_size: NA; j_call: TRBJ1-2; v_call: TRBV4-1; d_call: NA; cdr3_nt: TGCGCCAGCAGCTATAACAGCGGAGGTGGCTATGGCTACACCTTC; cdr3_aa: CASSYNSGGGYGYTF
clone_size: once; j_call: TRBJ1-5; v_call: TRBV2; d_call: TRBD1; cdr3_nt: TGTGCCAGCAGGGCACAGGGGGGGGAGCAGCCCCAGCATTTT; cdr3_aa: CASRAQGGEQPQHF
clone_size: NA; j_call: TRBJ1-1; v_call: TRBV4-3; d_call: NA; cdr3_nt: TGCGCCAGCAGCCCGGACAGTCGGGGAACTGAAGCTTTCTTT; cdr3_aa: CASSPDSRGTEAFF
clone_size: NA; j_call: TRBJ2-1; v_call: TRBV14; d_call: TRBD1; cdr3_nt: TGTGCCAGCAGCCAAGGATCCGGACAGGGATACAATGAGCAGTTCTTC; cdr3_aa: CASSQGSGQGYNEQFF
clone_size: NA; j_call: TRBJ2-4; v_call: TRBV5-6; d_call: NA; cdr3_nt: TGTGCCAGCAGCTTAACCCCCGATTTGGCGGCGGCCAAAAACATTCAGTACTTC; cdr3_aa: CASSLTPDLAAAKNIQYF
clone_size: many; j_call: TRBJ1-2; v_call: TRBV5-4; d_call: NA; cdr3_nt: TGTGCCAGCAGCTTCCTCGGAGGCAACTATGGCTACACCTTC; cdr3_aa: CASSFLGGNYGYTF
clone_size: NA; j_call: TRBJ2-5; v_call: TRBV6-1; d_call: NA; cdr3_nt: TGTGCCAGCAGTGAATCGGGTTTGGTGGAGACCCAGTACTTC; cdr3_aa: CASSESGLVETQYF
clone_size: few; j_call: TRBJ1-1; v_call: TRBV9; d_call: NA; cdr3_nt: TGTGCCAGCAGCGTAGGAGCCGGCACTGAAGCTTTCTTT; cdr3_aa: CASSVGAGTEAFF
clone_size: few; j_call: TRBJ2-7; v_call: TRBV2; d_call: TRBD1; cdr3_nt: TGTGCCAGCAGTGCACAGACAGGGGCCTACGAGCAGTACTTC; cdr3_aa: CASSAQTGAYEQYF
clone_size: NA; j_call: TRBJ1-1; v_call: TRBV5-6; d_call: NA; cdr3_nt: TGTGCCAGCAGCTTGAGCGGACCTGAAGCTTTCTTT; cdr3_aa: CASSLSGPEAFF
clone_size: NA; j_call: TRBJ2-7; v_call: TRBV21-1; d_call: NA; cdr3_nt: TGTGCCAGCAGCAAAACCGACAGGGCAGAGTACGAGCAGTACTTC; cdr3_aa: CASSKTDRAEYEQYF
clone_size: NA; j_call: TRBJ1-2; v_call: TRBV19; d_call: TRBD1; cdr3_nt: TGTGCCAGTAGTCAGGGGGCGCGGGGCTACACCTTC; cdr3_aa: CASSQGARGYTF
clone_size: NA; j_call: TRBJ1-2; v_call: TRBV27; d_call: NA; cdr3_nt: TGTGCCAGCAGTTCTCGACCTAGCTATGGCTACACCTTC; cdr3_aa: CASSSRPSYGYTF
clone_size: NA; j_call: TRBJ2-5; v_call: TRBV7-9; d_call: TRBD1; cdr3_nt: TGTGCCAGCAGGACAGGGGGGCGCCCTGAGACCCAGTACTTC; cdr3_aa: CASRTGGRPETQYF
clone_size: NA; j_call: TRBJ2-7; v_call: TRBV10-3; d_call: TRBD2; cdr3_nt: TGTGCCATCAGTCAAACTAGCGGCTCCTACGAGCAGTACTTC; cdr3_aa: CAISQTSGSYEQYF
clone_size: NA; j_call: TRBJ2-3; v_call: TRBV2; d_call: TRBD2; cdr3_nt: TGTGGCACTAGCGGCAGCACAGATACGCAGTATTTT; cdr3_aa: CGTSGSTDTQYF
clone_size: few; j_call: TRBJ1-6; v_call: TRBV10-3; d_call: TRBD1; cdr3_nt: TGTGCCATCAGTGTGGACAGGAGAAATTCACCCCTCCACTTT; cdr3_aa: CAISVDRRNSPLHF
clone_size: NA; j_call: TRBJ2-1; v_call: TRBV11-2; d_call: TRBD2; cdr3_nt: TGTGCCAGCAGCGGCAGGCGAGGGAGGGAATACAATGAGCAGTTCTTC; cdr3_aa: CASSGRRGREYNEQFF
clone_size: few; j_call: TRBJ1-1; v_call: TRBV2; d_call: TRBD1; cdr3_nt: TGTGCCGTTCAGGGGGACCGAACTGAAGCTTTCTTT; cdr3_aa: CAVQGDRTEAFF
clone_size: few; j_call: TRBJ1-2; v_call: TRBV19; d_call: TRBD1; cdr3_nt: TGTGCCAGTATCCCGACAGGGGGCTATGGCTACACCTTC; cdr3_aa: CASIPTGGYGYTF
clone_size: NA; j_call: TRBJ2-7; v_call: TRBV18; d_call: NA; cdr3_nt: TGTGCCAGCTCACCACTAGCGGCGCACGAGCAGTACTTC; cdr3_aa: CASSPLAAHEQYF
clone_size: NA; j_call: TRBJ1-6; v_call: TRBV11-2; d_call: NA; cdr3_nt: TGTGCCAGCAGCTCTAGCCCGATCAGGGGAACTTCACCCCTCCACTTT; cdr3_aa: CASSSSPIRGTSPLHF
clone_size: few; j_call: TRBJ2-5; v_call: TRBV10-2; d_call: TRBD2; cdr3_nt: TGCGCCAGCCGGCGGGGGGTCGGTGAGACCCAGTACTTC; cdr3_aa: CASRRGVGETQYF
clone_size: NA; j_call: TRBJ2-1; v_call: TRBV11-3; d_call: NA; cdr3_nt: TGTGCCAGCAGCTTTAACGCGAATGAGCAGTTCTTC; cdr3_aa: CASSFNANEQFF
clone_size: NA; j_call: TRBJ1-5; v_call: TRBV10-2; d_call: NA; cdr3_nt: TGCGCCAGCAGGTCAGTGGGGCAGGGCAATCAGCCCCAGCATTTT; cdr3_aa: CASRSVGQGNQPQHF
clone_size: few; j_call: TRBJ1-1; v_call: TRBV19; d_call: TRBD1; cdr3_nt: TGTGCCAGTAGTTCAAGTTTTTCGGGACAGGGGGCCTTGGGGATCCTGAGGGCTTTCTTT; cdr3_aa: CASSSSFSGQGALGILRAFF
clone_size: NA; j_call: TRBJ2-1; v_call: TRBV7-3; d_call: TRBD2; cdr3_nt: TGTGCCAGCAGCCCGACTAGCGGGAGTTACAATGAGCAGTTCTTC; cdr3_aa: CASSPTSGSYNEQFF
clone_size: NA; j_call: TRBJ2-2; v_call: TRBV5-5; d_call: NA; cdr3_nt: TGTGCCAGCAATAACGCTGGGGCGACCGGGGAGCTGTTTTTT; cdr3_aa: CASNNAGATGELFF
clone_size: NA; j_call: TRBJ2-5; v_call: TRBV11-2; d_call: NA; cdr3_nt: TGTGCCAGCAGCGGCCTCCGAGATGCCCGGGACTCCCTAAGCGGAGCCCAGTACTTC; cdr3_aa: CASSGLRDARDSLSGAQYF
clone_size: few; j_call: TRBJ2-2; v_call: TRBV5-4; d_call: NA; cdr3_nt: TGTGCCAGCAGCTTGGTGACAGGGAACACCGGGGAGCTGTTTTTT; cdr3_aa: CASSLVTGNTGELFF
clone_size: NA; j_call: TRBJ1-2; v_call: TRBV4-3; d_call: TRBD1; cdr3_nt: TGCGCCAGCAGCCCCACAGGGGGGGATGGCTACACCTTC; cdr3_aa: CASSPTGGDGYTF
clone_size: NA; j_call: TRBJ2-1; v_call: TRBV18; d_call: NA; cdr3_nt: TGTGCCAGCTCACCCGCCAGGGAGGTTTACAATGAGCAGTTCTTC; cdr3_aa: CASSPAREVYNEQFF
clone_size: NA; j_call: TRBJ2-3; v_call: TRBV5-5; d_call: TRBD2; cdr3_nt: TGTGCCAGCACCCCGCTAGTGGCTAGCGGGAGGGCCCACACAGATACGCAGTATTTT; cdr3_aa: CASTPLVASGRAHTDTQYF
clone_size: NA; j_call: TRBJ1-2; v_call: TRBV28; d_call: TRBD1; cdr3_nt: TGTGCCAGCAGGTTACTAGGGACAGGCCCTAAGGGCTACACCTTC; cdr3_aa: CASRLLGTGPKGYTF